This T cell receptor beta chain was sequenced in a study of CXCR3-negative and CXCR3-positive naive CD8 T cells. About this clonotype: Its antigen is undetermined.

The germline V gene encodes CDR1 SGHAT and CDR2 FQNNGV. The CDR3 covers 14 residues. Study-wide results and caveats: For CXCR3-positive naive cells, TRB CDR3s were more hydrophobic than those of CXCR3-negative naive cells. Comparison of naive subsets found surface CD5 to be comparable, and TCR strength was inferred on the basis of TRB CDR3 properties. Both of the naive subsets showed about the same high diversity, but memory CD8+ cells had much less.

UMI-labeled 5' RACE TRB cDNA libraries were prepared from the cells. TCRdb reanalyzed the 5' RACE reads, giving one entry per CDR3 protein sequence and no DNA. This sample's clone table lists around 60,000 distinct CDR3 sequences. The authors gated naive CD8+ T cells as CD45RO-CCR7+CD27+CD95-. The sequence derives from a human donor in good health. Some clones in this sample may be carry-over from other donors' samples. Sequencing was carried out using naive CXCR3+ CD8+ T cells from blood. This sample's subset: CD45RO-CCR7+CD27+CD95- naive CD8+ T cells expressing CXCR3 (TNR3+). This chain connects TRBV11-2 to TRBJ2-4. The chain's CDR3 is CASTSPETKNIQYF.